A selection of T cell receptor beta chains follows, all from one sample in a study of Graves' ophthalmopathy and Graves' hyperthyroidism. In TCRdb, the multiplex PCR reads were re-called with MiXCR into one record per CDR3 protein. The profile covers 600,000 to 700,000 distinct CDR3 sequences, with roughly 39% appearing a single time and 3% to 4% taken by the ten largest. Sequencing was done on a sample of peripheral blood. These receptors originate from an adult man with Graves' ophthalmopathy. Both conserved end residues are part of each CDR3. The D gene is left open where the match is weak. For some rows the clone size is stated as once, few or many, or as a class when expanded; others skip it.

J: TRBJ1-2; D: -; size: -; V: TRBV27; CDR3: CASSLQGRYTF; DNA: TGTGCCAGCAGTTTGCAGGGTCGCTACACCTTC
J: TRBJ2-1; D: -; size: -; V: TRBV2; CDR3: CASSPLGDEQFF; DNA: TGTGCCAGCAGCCCACTAGGCGATGAGCAGTTCTTC
J: TRBJ2-7; D: -; size: -; V: TRBV6-5; CDR3: CASSYKAELSYEQYF; DNA: TGTGCCAGCAGCTACAAGGCAGAACTATCCTACGAGCAGTACTTC
J: TRBJ1-1; D: TRBD1; size: -; V: TRBV5-1; CDR3: CASSSQGLGNTEAFF; DNA: TGCGCCAGCAGCTCACAGGGGCTCGGGAACACTGAAGCTTTCTTT
J: TRBJ1-1; D: -; size: -; V: TRBV19; CDR3: CASSQDRAFGGVNTEALF; DNA: TGCGCCAGCAGCCAAGATCGGGCGTTTGGAGGAGTGAACACTGAAGCTCTCTTT
J: TRBJ1-1; D: -; size: -; V: TRBV2; CDR3: CAIRSGGRNTEAFF; DNA: TGTGCCATACGTAGCGGGGGGCGGAACACTGAAGCTTTCTTT
J: TRBJ2-5; D: TRBD2; size: -; V: TRBV2; CDR3: CASMKAGGPWETQYF; DNA: TGTGCCAGCATGAAAGCGGGGGGGCCGTGGGAGACCCAGTACTTC
J: TRBJ2-6; D: -; size: -; V: TRBV2; CDR3: CASRGRTLGANVLTF; DNA: TGTGCCAGCAGGGGGAGGACCCTAGGGGCCAACGTCCTGACTTTC
J: TRBJ2-7; D: TRBD1; size: many; V: TRBV7-9; CDR3: CASSLEGQGYEQYF; DNA: TGTGCCAGCAGCTTAGAAGGACAGGGGTACGAGCAGTACTTC
J: TRBJ2-7; D: -; size: -; V: TRBV7-3; CDR3: CASSPWGHYEQYF; DNA: TGTGCCAGCTCACCATGGGGGCACTACGAGCAGTACTTC
J: TRBJ1-2; D: TRBD1; size: many; V: TRBV12-3/TRBV12-4; CDR3: CASSLRQGLSYGYTF; DNA: TGTGCCAGCAGTCTTCGACAGGGTTTGAGCTATGGCTACACCTTC
J: TRBJ2-7; D: TRBD1; size: many; V: TRBV19; CDR3: CASSNRQGHYEQYF; DNA: TGTGCCAGTAGTAACCGACAGGGCCACTACGAGCAGTACTTC
J: TRBJ1-5; D: TRBD1; size: -; V: TRBV7-9; CDR3: CASSHPGTADQPQHF; DNA: TGTGCCAGCAGTCACCCCGGGACAGCAGATCAGCCCCAGCATTTT
J: TRBJ2-5; D: TRBD2; size: -; V: TRBV25-1; CDR3: CATSGSTETQYF; DNA: TGTGCCACAAGCGGGAGTACAGAGACCCAGTACTTC
J: TRBJ1-2; D: -; size: few; V: TRBV19; CDR3: CAWSLRGDNYGYTF; DNA: TGTGCCTGGAGTCTAAGGGGGGACAACTATGGCTACACCTTC
J: TRBJ1-2; D: -; size: -; V: TRBV7-8; CDR3: CASTLGGYGYTF; DNA: TGTGCCAGCACCCTAGGGGGCTATGGCTACACCTTC
J: TRBJ2-2; D: -; size: -; V: TRBV7-9; CDR3: CASGVDELFF; DNA: TGTGCCAGCGGGGTGGATGAGCTGTTTTTT
J: TRBJ2-3; D: TRBD2; size: -; V: TRBV25-1; CDR3: CASAQAGFTDTQYF; DNA: TGTGCCAGCGCCCAAGCGGGATTCACAGATACGCAGTATTTT
J: TRBJ1-5; D: TRBD1; size: few; V: TRBV5-1; CDR3: CASSPGQVFDQPQHF; DNA: TGCGCCAGCAGCCCGGGACAGGTCTTCGATCAGCCCCAGCATTTT
J: TRBJ1-1; D: TRBD1; size: many; V: TRBV6-6; CDR3: CASTRTGGNSWNTEAFF; DNA: TGTGCCAGCACCCGGACAGGGGGCAATTCATGGAACACTGAAGCTTTCTTT
J: TRBJ1-5; D: -; size: many; V: TRBV7-8; CDR3: CASSLIALYQPQHF; DNA: TGTGCCAGCAGCTTAATAGCTCTTTATCAGCCCCAGCATTTT
J: TRBJ1-2; D: -; size: many; V: TRBV7-8; CDR3: CASSAYPGLNYGYTF; DNA: TGTGCCAGCAGCGCTTATCCCGGGCTCAACTATGGCTACACCTTC
J: TRBJ2-5; D: TRBD1; size: -; V: TRBV7-9; CDR3: CASTALQGAETQYF; DNA: TGTGCCAGCACAGCGCTACAGGGGGCCGAGACCCAGTACTTC
J: TRBJ1-6; D: -; size: few; V: TRBV5-6; CDR3: CASSFKRGLNSPLHF; DNA: TGTGCCAGCAGCTTTAAACGGGGGCTCAATTCACCCCTCCACTTT
J: TRBJ2-5; D: TRBD2; size: -; V: TRBV29-1; CDR3: CSVYTSGEETQYF; DNA: TGCAGCGTTTACACTAGCGGTGAAGAGACCCAGTACTTC
J: TRBJ1-6; D: TRBD1; size: -; V: TRBV11-2; CDR3: CASSSLGQGHSPLHF; DNA: TGTGCCAGCAGCTCCCTGGGACAGGGTCATTCACCCCTCCACTTT
J: TRBJ2-5; D: -; size: many; V: TRBV7-9; CDR3: CASSLGWEETQYF; DNA: TGTGCCAGCAGCTTAGGGTGGGAAGAGACCCAGTACTTC
J: TRBJ2-3; D: -; size: -; V: TRBV9; CDR3: CASSPPSSTDTQYF; DNA: TGTGCCAGCAGCCCTCCCTCCTCCACAGATACGCAGTATTTT
J: TRBJ2-7; D: TRBD1; size: -; V: TRBV5-1; CDR3: CASSLWGTGGFYEQYF; DNA: TGCGCCAGCAGCTTGTGGGGGACAGGGGGTTTCTACGAGCAGTACTTC
J: TRBJ1-1; D: -; size: many; V: TRBV10-3; CDR3: CAISGQENTEAFF; DNA: TGTGCCATCAGTGGACAGGAGAACACTGAAGCTTTCTTT
J: TRBJ1-1; D: TRBD1; size: many; V: TRBV9; CDR3: CASSVAPQGAEAFF; DNA: TGTGCCAGCAGCGTAGCACCACAGGGGGCTGAAGCTTTCTTT
J: TRBJ1-1; D: -; size: few; V: TRBV10-3; CDR3: CAISEGPTSAAFF; DNA: TGTGCCATCAGTGAAGGTCCCACCAGCGCGGCTTTCTTT
J: TRBJ2-5; D: -; size: few; V: TRBV20-1; CDR3: CSASSLDQETQYF; DNA: TGCAGTGCCAGCAGCTTAGACCAAGAGACCCAGTACTTC
J: TRBJ1-2; D: TRBD1; size: once; V: TRBV29-1; CDR3: CSGTGGGGYTF; DNA: TGCAGCGGGACAGGGGGAGGTGGCTACACCTTC
J: TRBJ1-2; D: TRBD1; size: many; V: TRBV7-2; CDR3: CASSFDRVYGYTF; DNA: TGTGCCAGCAGCTTCGACAGGGTGTATGGCTACACCTTC
J: TRBJ1-2; D: TRBD1; size: -; V: TRBV7-9; CDR3: CASSVGQGRYGYTF; DNA: TGTGCCAGCAGTGTTGGACAGGGCCGGTATGGCTACACCTTC
J: TRBJ1-1; D: TRBD1; size: few; V: TRBV7-8; CDR3: CASSLERDRNTEAFF; DNA: TGTGCCAGCAGCTTGGAACGGGACAGAAACACTGAAGCTTTCTTT
J: TRBJ2-5; D: TRBD2; size: -; V: TRBV11-1; CDR3: CASSLSASGLAQETQYF; DNA: TGTGCCAGCAGCTTAAGTGCTAGCGGGCTAGCACAAGAGACCCAGTACTTC
J: TRBJ1-5; D: -; size: -; V: TRBV7-2; CDR3: CASSYSSRGARQPQHF; DNA: TGTGCCAGCAGTTACTCGAGCAGGGGCGCGAGGCAGCCCCAGCATTTT
J: TRBJ1-6; D: -; size: many; V: TRBV2; CDR3: CASSVVFSPLHF; DNA: TGTGCCAGCAGTGTCGTGTTTTCACCCCTCCACTTT
J: TRBJ2-5; D: -; size: many; V: TRBV5-8; CDR3: CASSLEGTGRIQETQYF; DNA: TGTGCCAGCAGCTTAGAGGGAACGGGACGGATCCAAGAGACCCAGTACTTC
J: TRBJ2-5; D: -; size: few; V: TRBV7-3; CDR3: CASSLTHGGGETQYF; DNA: TGTGCCAGCAGTCTAACACACGGAGGAGGAGAGACCCAGTACTTC
J: TRBJ2-7; D: -; size: -; V: TRBV11-2; CDR3: CAGSGRSYEQYF; DNA: TGTGCCGGCAGCGGGCGCTCCTACGAGCAGTACTTC
J: TRBJ1-2; D: -; size: many; V: TRBV5-4; CDR3: CASSLRQGAPPLGGYTF; DNA: TGTGCCAGCAGCTTGAGGCAGGGTGCCCCCCCTCTTGGTGGCTACACCTTC
J: TRBJ2-7; D: -; size: many; V: TRBV2; CDR3: CASRFTGVYEQYF; DNA: TGTGCCAGCAGATTCACGGGGGTCTACGAGCAGTACTTC
J: TRBJ2-5; D: -; size: -; V: TRBV19; CDR3: CASSIEFSETQYF; DNA: TGTGCCAGTAGTATTGAGTTTTCAGAGACCCAGTACTTC
J: TRBJ1-1; D: -; size: -; V: TRBV10-2; CDR3: CASPHRGRDAEAFF; DNA: TGCGCCAGCCCCCATCGTGGACGGGACGCTGAAGCTTTCTTT
J: TRBJ2-7; D: -; size: -; V: TRBV5-1; CDR3: CASSWGIGASYEQYF; DNA: TGCGCCAGCAGCTGGGGGATAGGGGCGTCCTACGAGCAGTACTTC
J: TRBJ2-2; D: TRBD1; size: few; V: TRBV6-5; CDR3: CASSYLGTGAFTGELFF; DNA: TGTGCCAGCAGTTACCTCGGGACAGGGGCTTTCACCGGGGAGCTGTTTTTT
J: TRBJ2-3; D: TRBD2; size: -; V: TRBV10-2; CDR3: CASRTSSTDTQYF; DNA: TGCGCCAGCCGGACTAGCAGCACAGATACGCAGTATTTT
J: TRBJ2-6; D: -; size: few; V: TRBV6-4; CDR3: CASSDSGGSGANVLTF; DNA: TGTGCCAGCAGTGACTCAGGGGGCTCTGGGGCCAACGTCCTGACTTTC
J: TRBJ2-1; D: -; size: -; V: TRBV7-9; CDR3: CASSLASSNEQFF; DNA: TGTGCCAGCAGCTTAGCCTCAAGCAATGAGCAGTTCTTC
J: TRBJ2-7; D: TRBD1; size: many; V: TRBV2; CDR3: CASSASVGTASYEQYF; DNA: TGTGCCAGCAGTGCATCCGTAGGGACAGCTTCCTACGAGCAGTACTTC
J: TRBJ2-7; D: TRBD1; size: many; V: TRBV7-8; CDR3: CASSLGTGIYEQYF; DNA: TGTGCCAGCAGCTTAGGGACAGGGATCTACGAGCAGTACTTC